This note documents a single T cell receptor delta chain sequence. Its matching antigen is unknown. Extracted RNA was reverse transcribed into cDNA. The CDR3 regions were amplified by multiplex PCR from V-gene primers to a constant-region primer. TCRdb repeated clone calling on the multiplex PCR reads with CATT. The sample includes roughly 50,000 delta-chain clones, more than 15% of them seen just once. This entry is derived from a study of Vδ1+ human thymocytes. Study conclusions and caveats: Thymic TRG and TRD repertoires appeared highly polyclonal.

The CDR3 is made up of 22 amino acids. Germline values: CDR1 TSWWSYY, CDR2 QGS. Between the trimmed V and J ends, which lost 1 base and 0 bases, there was a span of 30 bases. Sequencing input: Vdelta1+ gamma-delta thymocytes from the thymus. The subset: FACS-sorted CD3+ TCRalphabeta- TCRVdelta1+ TCRVdelta2- thymocytes. The source is a boy in the first two years of life who had congenital heart surgery. This chain links TRDV1 with TRDJ1; TRDD3 might be the D (5 bases). The CDR3 sequence: CALGERLYGDRGPSLYTDKLIF. The CDR3 nucleotides are TGTGCTCTTGGGGAACGGCTCTACGGGGACCGGGGGCCGTCCCTATACACCGATAAACTCATCTTT.